Described below is a single T cell receptor (beta chain) sequence and its context. Sequencing libraries made from TCR beta cDNA carried unique molecular identifiers. TCRdb re-called the PCR reads through MiXCR, storing one row per CDR3 protein. This table holds approximately 400,000 distinct CDR3 sequences, around a third found once. These data originate in a study of post-analysis software for immune sequencing data. The overall study: Relapsing-remitting, secondary progressive and progressive-relapsing multiple sclerosis courses were included.

Specimen: blood. The source is a girl aged 10 to 17 with multiple sclerosis.

The CDR3 is CASRRGQAAGYTF. The CDR3 DNA reads as TGTGCCAGCAGACGAGGACAGGCGGCTGGCTACACCTTC. The chain has TRBV6-2 or TRBV6-3 and TRBJ1-2; 7 nucleotides line up with TRBD1. Germline trimming cut 6 bases from V and 7 bases from J; bases unmatched to any gene: 8. Germline CDR1 and CDR2: MNHEY and SVGEGT. CDR3 size: 13 residues.